These 8 T cell receptor beta chains share one sample of origin, sequenced in a study of T cell responses to AZD1222 COVID-19 vaccine. TCRdb's table, derived via immunoSEQ multiplex PCR, lists solely in-frame clones and lacks some. The sample carries about 150,000 clones, roughly nine tenths recorded once. The material sequenced was peripheral blood, taken 28 days after the second AZD1222 dose. These receptors all come from an adult who received the AZD1222 COVID-19 vaccine.

The chain carries TRBV2 and TRBJ1-4; no reliable D call. Trimming took 4 bases from V and 6 from J, leaving 9 bases between them. In germline, CDR1 is SNHLY, CDR2 FYNNEI. The CDR3 covers 13 residues. DNA for the CDR3: TGTGCCAGCAGTGCCGGGGATTATGAAAAACTGTTTTTT. Protein product: CASSAGDYEKLFF.

The genes are TRBV7-9 and TRBJ2-6, with TRBD1 identical over 8 bases. V dropped 5 bases and J dropped 2; count of bases not matched to a gene: 5. There are 16 residues in the CDR3. Germline CDR1 is SEHNR and CDR2 is FQNEAQ (reference sequence). The CDR3 nucleotides read TGTGCCAGCAGCCCTCGACAGGGGACTGGGGCCAACGTCCTGACTTTC. This sequence encodes CASSPRQGTGANVLTF.

J is TRBJ1-2 and V is TRBV5-6, with D possibly matching TRBD1 (6 bases). Between the trimmed V and J ends, which lost 0 bases and 4 bases, there was a span of 13 bases. The germline gives CDR1 SGHDT, CDR2 YYEEEE. The CDR3 contains 15 residues. CDR3 sequence (DNA): TGTGCCAGCAGCTTGGCCAACAGGGTTGCCTATGGCTACACCTTC. Translation gives CASSLANRVAYGYTF.

This rearrangement joins TRBV29-1 to TRBJ2-3; weak D call: TRBD2 (6 bases). The CDR3 covers 15 residues. Trimming stripped 3 bases from V and 1 base from J, with 14 bases between. CDR1 is SQVTM, CDR2 ANQGSEA, per germline. CDR3 loop: CSVDQLAMGTDTQYF. The DNA for the CDR3 is TGCAGCGTTGATCAACTAGCTATGGGCACAGATACGCAGTATTTT.

V is TRBV12-5 and J is TRBJ1-2; 9 nucleotides agree with TRBD1. The CDR3 contains 14 residues. The germline V gene encodes CDR1 LGHNT and CDR2 FRNRAP. The J segment lost 4 bases and the V segment lost 5 bases, leaving 5 bases of the junction unmatched. The CDR3 DNA follows: TGTGCTAGTGGTCTGGACAGGGGACTCTATGGCTACACCTTC. Residues: CASGLDRGLYGYTF. Looking up the rest from reference TRBV12-5 and TRBJ1-2 gives the full variable domain: DARVTQTPRHKVTEMGQEVTMRCQPILGHNTVFWYRQTMMQGLELLAYFRNRAPLDDSGMPKDRFSAEMPDATLATLKIQPSEPRDSAVYFCASGLDRGLYGYTFGSGTRLTVV.

The chain carries TRBV30 and TRBJ2-1; D uncertain. Germline V gene data show CDR1 as GTSNPN and CDR2 as SVGIG (reference sequence). CDR3 length equals 12 residues. V was trimmed by 0 bases and J by 9 bases, leaving 9 bases between them. CDR3 sequence (DNA): TGTGCCTGGAGTGTTTCCGCAAGTGAGCAGTTCTTC. Amino acid sequence: CAWSVSASEQFF.

The chain carries TRBV5-1 and TRBJ2-5; 16 nucleotides line up with TRBD2. The germline CDR1 and CDR2 sequences are SGHRS and YFSETQ. The CDR3 is 17 amino acids. V shed 4 bases and J 1 base; nucleotides not matched to a gene: 4. The CDR3 DNA reads as TGCGCCAGCAGCAAGGGGACTAGCGGGAGGGCCCAAGAGACCCAGTACTTC. Its protein is CASSKGTSGRAQETQYF.

The V call is TRBV6-4, the J call TRBJ2-3, with D perhaps TRBD1 or TRBD2 (6 bases each). Trimming took 0 bases from V and 4 from J, leaving 11 bases between them. The CDR3 sequence is 15 residues long. CDR1 is MRHNA, CDR2 SNTAGT, per germline. In DNA, the CDR3 is TGTGCCAGCAGTGACTCCCCGGAGGGGGCAGATACGCAGTATTTT. Its protein is CASSDSPEGADTQYF.